This T cell receptor (beta chain) was found in a study of T cells in Graves' hyperthyroidism and ophthalmopathy. In its sample, this clonotype was seen a few times. Its antigen is not known. RNA transcripts served as the template for amplifying TCR beta CDR3 regions. Researchers ran a first-round RT-PCR on the TCR CDR3 using the HTBI primer set. TCRdb analysed the multiplex PCR reads with MiXCR anew, one entry per CDR3 protein. Altogether more than 300,000 distinct CDR3 sequences are present, roughly 15% being singletons, with the ten largest covering about 18%. PBMCs were sourced from approximately 10 ml fresh peripheral blood. Study findings and constraints: Patients with ophthalmopathy were separated from those with stable hyperthyroidism by a 13 V-J model.

Germline V CDR1 and CDR2: MNHNS, SASEGT. The CDR3 length is 16 residues. Trimming stripped 5 bases from V and 6 bases from J, with 19 bases between. This TCR was sampled from a woman between 25 and 40 years old with Graves' ophthalmopathy. The sample comprised blood. V is TRBV6-1 and J is TRBJ2-2; D ambiguous. CDR3 sequence reads: CASSWFMARRSGELFF. Here the CDR3 DNA reads TGTGCCAGCAGTTGGTTTATGGCCCGCCGGTCCGGGGAGCTGTTTTTT.